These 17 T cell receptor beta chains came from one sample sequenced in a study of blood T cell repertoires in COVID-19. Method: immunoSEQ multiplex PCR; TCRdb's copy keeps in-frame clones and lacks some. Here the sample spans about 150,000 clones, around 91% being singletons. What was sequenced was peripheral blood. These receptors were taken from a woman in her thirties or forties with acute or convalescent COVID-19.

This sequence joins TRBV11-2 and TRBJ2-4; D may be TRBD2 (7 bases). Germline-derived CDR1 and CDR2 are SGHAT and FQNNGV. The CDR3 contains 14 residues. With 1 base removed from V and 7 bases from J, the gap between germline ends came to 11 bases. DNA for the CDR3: TGTGCCAGCAGCTTAGCGGGGGGCTGGAACATTCAGTACTTC. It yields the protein CASSLAGGWNIQYF.

The CDR3 protein is CASSYSGLLNTEAFF. The DNA for the CDR3 is TGTGCCAGCAGTTACTCGGGACTTCTGAACACTGAAGCTTTCTTT. This sequence joins TRBV6-5 and TRBJ1-1; D might be TRBD1 (5 bases). Trimming took off 0 bases at V and 0 bases at J, with 8 bases between the two ends. Germline V lookup: CDR1 MNHEY, CDR2 SVGAGI. This CDR3 spans 15 amino acids.

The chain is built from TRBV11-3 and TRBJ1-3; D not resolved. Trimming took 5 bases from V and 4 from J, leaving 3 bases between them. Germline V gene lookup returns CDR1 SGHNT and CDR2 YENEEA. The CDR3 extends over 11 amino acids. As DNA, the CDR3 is TGTGCCAGCAGCCTGGGAAACACCATATATTTT. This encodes CASSLGNTIYF.

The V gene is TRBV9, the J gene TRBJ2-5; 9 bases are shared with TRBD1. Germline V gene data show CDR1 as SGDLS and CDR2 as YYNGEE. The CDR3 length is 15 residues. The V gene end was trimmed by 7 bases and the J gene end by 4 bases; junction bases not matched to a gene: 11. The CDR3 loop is CASSQGARDRETQYF. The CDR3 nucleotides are TGTGCCAGCTCACAGGGGGCTAGGGATAGAGAGACCCAGTACTTC.

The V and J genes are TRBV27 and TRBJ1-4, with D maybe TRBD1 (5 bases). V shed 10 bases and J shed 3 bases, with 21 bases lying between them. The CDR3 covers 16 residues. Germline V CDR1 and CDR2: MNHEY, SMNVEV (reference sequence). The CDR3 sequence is CATTLYYRLANEKLFF. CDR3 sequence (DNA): TGTGCCACCACTCTATATTACAGGCTTGCTAATGAAAAACTGTTTTTT. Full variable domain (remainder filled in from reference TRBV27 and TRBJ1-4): EAQVTQNPRYLITVTGKKLTVTCSQNMNHEYMSWYRQDPGLGLRQIYYSMNVEVTDKGDVPEGYKVSRKEKRNFPLILESPSPNQTSLYFCATTLYYRLANEKLFFGSGTQLSVL.

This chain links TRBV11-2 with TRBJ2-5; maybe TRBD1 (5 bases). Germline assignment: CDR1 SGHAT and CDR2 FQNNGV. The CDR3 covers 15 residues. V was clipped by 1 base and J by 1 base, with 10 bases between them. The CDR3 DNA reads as TGTGCCAGCAGCTTAGGTTCAGGGATCCAAGAGACCCAGTACTTC. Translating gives CASSLGSGIQETQYF. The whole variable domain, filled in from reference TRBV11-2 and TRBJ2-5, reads EAGVAQSPRYKIIEKRQSVAFWCNPISGHATLYWYQQILGQGPKLLIQFQNNGVVDDSQLPKDRFSAERLKGVDSTLKIQPAKLEDSAVYLCASSLGSGIQETQYFGPGTRLLVL.

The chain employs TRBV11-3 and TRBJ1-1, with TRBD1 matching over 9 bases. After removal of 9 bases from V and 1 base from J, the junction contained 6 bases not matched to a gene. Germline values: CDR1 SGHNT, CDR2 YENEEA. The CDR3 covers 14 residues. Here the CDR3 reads CASKDRGKNTEAFF. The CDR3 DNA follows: TGTGCCAGTAAGGACAGGGGTAAGAACACTGAAGCTTTCTTT.

The CDR3 region has the DNA TGTGCCAGCAGTCACCGCGTGACTAGCGGTCACAATGAGCAGTTCTTC. This gives the protein CASSHRVTSGHNEQFF. The chain combines TRBV27 with TRBJ2-1; TRBD2 matches 9 bases. V lost 5 bases and J lost 5; bases outside the gene matches: 10. This CDR3 has 16 amino acids. Germline V lookup: CDR1 MNHEY, CDR2 SMNVEV (reference sequence).

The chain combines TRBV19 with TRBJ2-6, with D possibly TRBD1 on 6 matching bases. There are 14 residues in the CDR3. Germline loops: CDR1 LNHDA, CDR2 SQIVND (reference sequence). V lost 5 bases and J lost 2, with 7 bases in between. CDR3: CASSWTAGANVLTF. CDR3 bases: TGTGCCAGTAGTTGGACAGCTGGGGCCAACGTCCTGACTTTC.

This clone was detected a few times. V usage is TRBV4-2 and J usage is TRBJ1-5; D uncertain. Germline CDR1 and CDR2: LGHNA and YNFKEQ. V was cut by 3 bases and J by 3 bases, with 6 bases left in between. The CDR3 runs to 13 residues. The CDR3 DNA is TGTGCCAGCAGCCAGCAGTTCAATCAGCCCCAGCATTTT. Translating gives CASSQQFNQPQHF.

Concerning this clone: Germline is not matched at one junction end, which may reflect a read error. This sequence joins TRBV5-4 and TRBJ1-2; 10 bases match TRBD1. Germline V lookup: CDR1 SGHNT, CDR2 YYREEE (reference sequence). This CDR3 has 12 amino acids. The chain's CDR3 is CASSHDRGPTIF. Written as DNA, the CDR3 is TGTGCCAGCAGCCATGACAGGGGGCCGACAATTTTC.

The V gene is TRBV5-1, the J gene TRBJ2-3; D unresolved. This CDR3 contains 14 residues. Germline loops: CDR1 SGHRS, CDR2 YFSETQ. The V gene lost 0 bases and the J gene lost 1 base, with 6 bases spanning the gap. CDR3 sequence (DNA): TGCGCCAGCAGCTTGGCCCCGGGCACAGATACGCAGTATTTT. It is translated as CASSLAPGTDTQYF.

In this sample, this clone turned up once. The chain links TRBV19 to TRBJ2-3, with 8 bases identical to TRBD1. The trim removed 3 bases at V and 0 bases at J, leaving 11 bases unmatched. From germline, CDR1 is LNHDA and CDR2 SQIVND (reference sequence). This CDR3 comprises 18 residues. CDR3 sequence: CASSISLNRGSSTDTQYF. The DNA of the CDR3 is TGTGCCAGTAGTATCAGCTTGAACAGGGGGAGTAGCACAGATACGCAGTATTTT.

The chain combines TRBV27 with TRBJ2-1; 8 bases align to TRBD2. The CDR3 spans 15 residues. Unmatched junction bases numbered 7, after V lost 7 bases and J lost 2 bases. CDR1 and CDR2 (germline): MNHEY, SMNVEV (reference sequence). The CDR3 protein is CASTRLGGAYNEQFF. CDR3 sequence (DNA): TGTGCCAGCACGCGACTCGGGGGGGCCTACAATGAGCAGTTCTTC.

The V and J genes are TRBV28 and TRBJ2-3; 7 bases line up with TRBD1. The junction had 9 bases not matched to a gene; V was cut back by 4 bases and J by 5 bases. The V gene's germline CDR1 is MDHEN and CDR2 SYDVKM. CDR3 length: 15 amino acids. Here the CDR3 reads CASSYRGLRGDTQYF. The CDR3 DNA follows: TGTGCCAGCAGTTACAGGGGTTTAAGGGGAGATACGCAGTATTTT.

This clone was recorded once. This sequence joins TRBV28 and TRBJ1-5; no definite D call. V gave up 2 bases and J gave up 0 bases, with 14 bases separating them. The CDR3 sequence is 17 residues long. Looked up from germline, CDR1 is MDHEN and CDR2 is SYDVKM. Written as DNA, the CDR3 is TGTGCCAGCAGTTTAGGCCGGGGTAAAACTAGCAATCAGCCCCAGCATTTT. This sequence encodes CASSLGRGKTSNQPQHF. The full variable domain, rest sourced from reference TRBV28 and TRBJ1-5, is DVKVTQSSRYLVKRTGEKVFLECVQDMDHENMFWYRQDPGLGLRLIYFSYDVKMKEKGDIPEGYSVSREKKERFSLILESASTNQTSMYLCASSLGRGKTSNQPQHFGDGTRLSIL.

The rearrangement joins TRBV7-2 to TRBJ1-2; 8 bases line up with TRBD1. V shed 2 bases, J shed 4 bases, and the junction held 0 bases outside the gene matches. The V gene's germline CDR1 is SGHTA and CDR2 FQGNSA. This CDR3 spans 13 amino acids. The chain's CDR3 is CASSLQGAYGYTF. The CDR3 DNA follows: TGTGCCAGCAGCTTACAGGGGGCCTATGGCTACACCTTC. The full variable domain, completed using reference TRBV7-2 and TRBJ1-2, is GAGVSQSPSNKVTEKGKDVELRCDPISGHTALYWYRQSLGQGLEFLIYFQGNSAPDKSGLPSDRFSAERTGGSVSTLTIQRTQQEDSAVYLCASSLQGAYGYTFGSGTRLTVV.